This TCR beta chain was identified in a study of T cells in Graves' hyperthyroidism and ophthalmopathy. There were TCR beta CDR3 regions amplified from RNA transcripts. Initially, a first-round RT-PCR of the TCR CDR3 employed the HTBI primer set. TCRdb itself ran the multiplex PCR reads through MiXCR, one entry per CDR3 protein. There are about 560,000 distinct CDR3 sequences in the sample; over 15% occur only once, and approximately 18% lies in the top ten. Sequencing used blood. The TCR was taken from a woman aged 18-35 years with Graves' hyperthyroidism.

CDR3 amino acids: CASSWGQGSGANVLTF. The CDR3 bases are TGTGCCAGCAGCTGGGGACAGGGGTCTGGGGCCAACGTCCTGACTTTC. This chain links TRBV5-6 with TRBJ2-6; 10 bases map to TRBD1. In germline, CDR1 is SGHDT, CDR2 YYEEEE. The CDR3 contains 16 residues. Trimming removed 3 bases from V and 1 base from J; junction bases left unmatched: 1.